The 24 T cell receptor beta chains given below trace back to one sample, sequenced in a study of cytomegalovirus exposure and HLA in healthy donors. Amplification used 60 Vbeta primers and 13 Jbeta primers. Using immunoSEQ multiplex PCR, the repertoire was profiled, and TCRdb retains in-frame clones only, with some absent. In the table there are 150,000 to 200,000 clones, about 86% of which are singletons. Sequencing input: PBMCs. The origin of the receptors is a woman under 30 in good health and CMV-seropositive.

The chain combines TRBV25-1 with TRBJ1-6; 8 bases agree with TRBD1. CDR1 and CDR2 from the germline V gene are MGHDK and SYGVNS. Trimming at V came to 7 bases and at J to 7 bases, leaving 6 bases not matched to a gene. This CDR3 has 14 amino acids. CDR3 sequence reads: CASTGQGFNSPLHF. In DNA form, the CDR3 reads TGTGCCAGCACTGGACAGGGCTTCAATTCACCCCTCCACTTT.

The V gene is TRBV2, the J gene TRBJ1-1; TRBD1 might be the D (6 bases). Germline CDR1 and CDR2: SNHLY and FYNNEI. With 9 bases removed from V and 1 base from J, the gap between germline ends came to 12 bases. The CDR3 length is 13 residues. CDR3 amino acids: CASDRTKNTEAFF. CDR3 nucleotides: TGTGCCAGTGACAGGACGAAGAACACTGAAGCTTTCTTT.

The chain links TRBV5-8 to TRBJ1-2, with D hard to call. Looked up from germline, CDR1 is SGHTS and CDR2 is YDEGEE. V lost 1 base to trimming and J lost 3 bases, with 7 bases between them. The CDR3 extends over 13 amino acids. CDR3 bases: TGTGCCAGCAGCTTGTTGGGCTACTATGGCTACACCTTC. Its protein product is CASSLLGYYGYTF.

This sequence joins TRBV6-6 and TRBJ1-4; D not certain. Germline CDR1 and CDR2: MNHNY and SVGAGI (reference sequence). V was clipped by 6 bases and J by 5 bases, with 13 bases between them. CDR3 length: 14 residues. CDR3 bases: TGTGCCAGCAGCCCGTCGTTGGGCAATGAAAAACTGTTTTTT. Encoded protein: CASSPSLGNEKLFF.

CDR3 in amino acids: CASNPTRDTGELFF. CDR3 coding DNA: TGCGCCAGCAATCCGACCAGGGATACCGGGGAGCTGTTTTTT. The genes are TRBV5-1 and TRBJ2-2; possible D gene TRBD1, 5 bases. The CDR3 extends over 14 amino acids. Germline V gene data show CDR1 as SGHRS and CDR2 as YFSETQ. The V and J ends lost 6 bases and 5 bases respectively, with 14 bases between them.

CDR3 nucleotides: TGTGCCAGCGGACTGAGCCTGGGAGATACGCAGTATTTT. It codes for CASGLSLGDTQYF. The chain uses TRBV6-1 and TRBJ2-3; possibly TRBD2 for D (5 bases). Germline values: CDR1 MNHNS, CDR2 SASEGT. Trimming took 8 bases from V and 5 from J, leaving 14 bases between them. The CDR3 contains 13 residues.

As to this clone: Other DNA sequences of this sample code for an identical CDR3. The chain is built from TRBV28 and TRBJ2-7; D gene unclear. This CDR3 comprises 11 residues. The V and J ends lost 3 bases and 3 bases respectively, with 3 bases between them. The germline CDR1 and CDR2 sequences are MDHEN and SYDVKM. Here the CDR3 reads CASSFSYEQYF. The DNA of the CDR3 is TGTGCCAGCAGTTTCAGCTACGAGCAGTACTTC.

The chain has TRBV2 and TRBJ2-5, with 9 bases matching TRBD1. The CDR3 runs to 16 residues. Germline V lookup: CDR1 SNHLY, CDR2 FYNNEI. V gave up 5 bases and J gave up 2 bases; unmatched junction bases: 9. The CDR3 coding sequence is TGTGCCAGCAGTCGGACCCCTGGACAGGGGCAAGAGACCCAGTACTTC. It encodes CASSRTPGQGQETQYF.

The rearrangement joins TRBV28 to TRBJ1-1; 8 bases map to TRBD1. Trimming took 5 bases from V and 9 from J; bases not matched to a gene: 5. The length of the CDR3 is 12 residues. Germline CDR1 and CDR2: MDHEN and SYDVKM. Here the CDR3 DNA reads TGTGCCAGCAGTCGGAGACAGGGGCAAGCTTTCTTT. Residues: CASSRRQGQAFF. Drawing the rest from reference TRBV28 and TRBJ1-1, the complete variable domain is DVKVTQSSRYLVKRTGEKVFLECVQDMDHENMFWYRQDPGLGLRLIYFSYDVKMKEKGDIPEGYSVSREKKERFSLILESASTNQTSMYLCASSRRQGQAFFGQGTRLTVV.

V and J are TRBV6-1 and TRBJ2-2; 7 bases line up with TRBD1. The germline gives CDR1 MNHNS, CDR2 SASEGT. The junction had 8 bases not matched to a gene; V was cut back by 8 bases and J by 2 bases. The CDR3 spans 15 residues. The CDR3, as DNA: TGTGCCAGCCAGACAGGGAAAGTTAACACCGGGGAGCTGTTTTTT. Its protein product is CASQTGKVNTGELFF.

The V call is TRBV5-4, the J call TRBJ1-3, with 9 bases aligning to TRBD1. V was clipped by 4 bases and J by 4 bases; unmatched bases: 9. The CDR3 has 16 amino acids. Germline values: CDR1 SGHNT, CDR2 YYREEE (reference sequence). CDR3 coding DNA: TGTGCCAGCAGCCTACAGGGGGCCACTGGAGGAAACACCATATATTTT. Protein: CASSLQGATGGNTIYF.

The chain employs TRBV29-1 and TRBJ2-1; 9 nucleotides line up with TRBD1. V gave up 4 bases and J gave up 6 bases; unmatched junction bases: 4. The CDR3 contains 13 residues. Germline CDR1 is SQVTM and CDR2 is ANQGSEA. For the CDR3, the DNA is TGCAGCGTTGTGACAGGGGGTATCAATGAGCAGTTCTTC. Translating it yields CSVVTGGINEQFF.

This clone has a handful of counts. The chain has TRBV9 and TRBJ2-3, with D tentatively TRBD2 (7 bases). CDR1 and CDR2 from the germline V gene are SGDLS and YYNGEE. Trimming shortened V by 2 bases and J by 2 bases, and 15 bases separated the two germline ends. This CDR3 spans 16 amino acids. In DNA, the CDR3 is TGTGCCAGCAGCGTGAAAAAGGGGGGGGTCACAGATACGCAGTATTTT. Translation: CASSVKKGGVTDTQYF.

The chain uses TRBV9 and TRBJ1-2, with a tentative D call TRBD1 (6 bases). V lost 4 bases and J 3 bases, leaving 13 bases between the germline ends. This CDR3 region has 14 residues. In germline, CDR1 is SGDLS, CDR2 YYNGEE. This CDR3 is CASSFSTGDYGYTF. In nucleotides, the CDR3 is TGTGCCAGCAGCTTCTCGACAGGAGACTATGGCTACACCTTC.

The rearrangement links TRBV27 to TRBJ1-1; the match to TRBD1 covers 7 bases. J lost 4 bases, V lost 7 bases, and 9 bases had no gene match. Germline-derived CDR1 and CDR2 are MNHEY and SMNVEV (reference sequence). This CDR3 region has 14 residues. The CDR3: CASTSGQSPTEAFF. The CDR3 bases are TGTGCCAGCACCTCGGGACAGAGCCCCACTGAAGCTTTCTTT.

The chain has TRBV7-3 and TRBJ2-1; 9 bases line up with TRBD2. This CDR3 region has 15 residues. Germline values: CDR1 SGHTA, CDR2 FQGTGA. The J segment lost 2 bases and the V segment lost 5 bases, leaving 4 bases of the junction unmatched. CDR3: CASSLAGGPYNEQFF. In DNA, the CDR3 is TGTGCCAGCAGCCTGGCGGGGGGGCCCTACAATGAGCAGTTCTTC. Looking up the rest from reference TRBV7-3 and TRBJ2-1 gives the full variable domain: GAGVSQTPSNKVTEKGKYVELRCDPISGHTALYWYRQSLGQGPEFLIYFQGTGAADDSGLPNDRFFAVRPEGSVSTLKIQRTERGDSAVYLCASSLAGGPYNEQFFGPGTRLTVL.

The count of this clone is one. The chain couples TRBV25-1 to TRBJ2-1, with 9 bases identical to TRBD2. The CDR3 is 16 residues long. Germline lookup yields CDR1 MGHDK and CDR2 SYGVNS. V shed 4 bases and J 8 bases; nucleotides not matched to a gene: 12. CDR3 sequence: CASSGRERGAIDEQFF. In nucleotides, the CDR3 is TGTGCCAGCAGTGGAAGGGAGCGGGGGGCCATTGATGAGCAGTTCTTC.

The V gene is TRBV4-2, the J gene TRBJ2-1; D ambiguous. V was cut by 0 bases and J by 7 bases, with 7 bases left in between. The CDR3 covers 13 residues. Germline V gives CDR1 LGHNA, CDR2 YNFKEQ. Here the CDR3 reads CASSQDSGNEQFF. The CDR3 DNA sequence: TGTGCCAGCAGCCAAGATTCCGGGAATGAGCAGTTCTTC.

This clone showed up just a few times. The V and J genes are TRBV6-5 and TRBJ1-2, with TRBD1 identical over 7 bases. CDR3 length: 14 amino acids. Germline V gives CDR1 MNHEY, CDR2 SVGAGI. The trim removed 5 bases at V and 0 bases at J, leaving 3 bases unmatched. In DNA form, the CDR3 reads TGTGCCAGCAGTCGGGGACAGACTAACTATGGCTACACCTTC. Protein sequence: CASSRGQTNYGYTF.

The chain couples TRBV9 to TRBJ1-1; D might be TRBD1 (6 bases). CDR1 and CDR2 (germline): SGDLS, YYNGEE. This CDR3 has 13 amino acids. Trimming took 2 bases from V and 5 from J, leaving 10 bases between them. CDR3 region: CASSVPQGTEAFF. The CDR3 DNA is TGTGCCAGCAGCGTCCCACAGGGAACTGAAGCTTTCTTT.

The genes are TRBV19 and TRBJ2-1; D perhaps matches TRBD2 (6 bases). This CDR3 has 13 residues. Trimming removed 6 bases from V and 9 bases from J, with 15 bases in between. Germline CDR1 is LNHDA and CDR2 is SQIVND (reference sequence). CDR3 loop: CASSPLGGSEQFF. The CDR3 DNA sequence: TGTGCCAGTAGCCCTCTTGGGGGGTCTGAGCAGTTCTTC.

A few counts support this clone. V and J are TRBV7-9 and TRBJ1-2; D remains unclear. The CDR3 has 11 residues. Germline V gives CDR1 SEHNR, CDR2 FQNEAQ (reference sequence). The V and J ends lost 4 bases and 3 bases respectively, with 3 bases between them. DNA of the CDR3: TGTGCCAGCAGCTCAGACTATGGCTACACCTTC. Protein product: CASSSDYGYTF.

The V and J genes are TRBV19 and TRBJ2-7; TRBD1 aligns across 10 bases. Looked up from germline, CDR1 is LNHDA and CDR2 is SQIVND (reference sequence). The V gene end was trimmed by 4 bases and the J gene end by 4 bases; junction bases not matched to a gene: 4. This CDR3 spans 14 amino acids. The CDR3 protein is CASSTGTGAYEQYF. DNA for the CDR3: TGTGCCAGTAGTACCGGGACAGGGGCTTACGAGCAGTACTTC.

Remarks on this clone: The sample has other DNA sequences that encode this CDR3 too. This chain connects TRBV7-3 to TRBJ2-7; TRBD2 agrees at 7 bases. In germline, CDR1 is SGHTA, CDR2 FQGTGA. Trimming removed 1 base from V and 0 bases from J; junction bases left unmatched: 0. CDR3 length: 14 residues. The CDR3 loop reads CASSLSGSSYEQYF. The DNA for the CDR3 is TGTGCCAGCAGCTTAAGCGGGAGCTCCTACGAGCAGTACTTC.